The TCR beta chain described here comes from a study of blood T cells in healthy people across ages. Approximately 9.4 milliliters was the volume of peripheral blood drawn from each donor. A J-beta primer mix and a sample-barcoded 5' primer were used in a second PCR of about 6 to 12 cycles. TCRdb re-derived calls from the 5' RACE reads in MiXCR, one entry per CDR3 protein. The sample has hundreds of thousands of distinct CDR3 sequences; 20% to 25% are singletons. Overall study findings and caveats: Estimates of diversity drawn from one million T cells were considered underestimates.

Germline V gene sequence: CDR1 MNHEY, CDR2 SVGAGI. V lost 2 bases and J lost 2, with 16 bases in between. The CDR3 runs 16 residues. Concerning this clonotype: Its target is unknown.

This clonotype was sampled from a man aged 70 or older in good health. This chain uses TRBV6-5 with TRBJ2-7; a possible D gene is TRBD1 (6 bases). Sequencing input: blood. The CDR3 protein is CASSYGADRGTYEQYF. The CDR3 coding sequence is TGTGCCAGCAGTTACGGAGCGGACAGAGGGACCTACGAGCAGTACTTC.